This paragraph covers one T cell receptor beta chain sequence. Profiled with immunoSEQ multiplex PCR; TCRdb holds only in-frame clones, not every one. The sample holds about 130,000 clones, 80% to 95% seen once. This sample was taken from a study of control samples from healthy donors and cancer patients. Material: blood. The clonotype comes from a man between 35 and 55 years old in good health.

Here the CDR3 DNA reads TGTGCCAGCAGCTTAGATTCCTTACCCCTGAGCTCCTACAATGAGCAGTTCTTC. The encoded protein is CASSLDSLPLSSYNEQFF. V and J are TRBV11-2 and TRBJ2-1; no clear D. CDR3 length equals 18 residues. The V gene lost 0 bases and the J gene lost 0 bases, with 15 bases spanning the gap. Germline-derived CDR1 and CDR2 are SGHAT and FQNNGV.